Following are 20 T cell receptor beta chains from one sample sequenced in a study of blood T cell repertoires in COVID-19. The method was immunoSEQ multiplex PCR; TCRdb's version includes in-frame clones alone and lacks a portion of them. The top ten hold 2.3% of the sample, which has over 250,000 clones, about 90% seen once. Material for sequencing was peripheral blood. These receptor sequences come from a woman in her forties or fifties with acute or convalescent COVID-19.

This clone was seen just once. The genes are TRBV5-1 and TRBJ1-5; D might be TRBD1 (5 bases). The CDR3 is 15 amino acids. Trimming left V 1 base short and J 3 bases short, with 11 bases between. Germline CDR1 reads SGHRS; CDR2 reads YFSETQ. The CDR3 DNA follows: TGCGCCAGCAGCTTGCAGGGAGGCGTCAATCAGCCCCAGCATTTT. This gives the protein CASSLQGGVNQPQHF.

This chain joins TRBV7-3 and TRBJ2-1; D may be TRBD2 (5 bases). Trimming cost V 5 bases and J 4 bases, with 9 bases left between them. CDR3 length equals 13 residues. Per the germline V gene, CDR1 is SGHTA and CDR2 is FQGTGA. CDR3 amino acids: CASSLGLYNEQFF. The CDR3, as DNA: TGTGCCAGCAGCCTTGGACTTTACAATGAGCAGTTCTTC.

This clone has at least ten counts. The chain is built from TRBV7-7 and TRBJ2-7; 9 bases align to TRBD1. J was trimmed by 5 bases and V by 5 bases; bases with no gene match: 7. From germline, CDR1 is SSHAT and CDR2 FNYEAQ (reference sequence). CDR3 length equals 14 residues. The CDR3 loop is CASSPGTGRNEQYF. The DNA for the CDR3 is TGTGCCAGCAGCCCAGGGACAGGGAGGAACGAGCAGTACTTC.

The V call is TRBV30, the J call TRBJ2-2; the D gene is possibly TRBD2 (6 bases). This CDR3 comprises 14 residues. CDR1 and CDR2 from the germline V gene are GTSNPN and SVGIG (reference sequence). Trimming removed 4 bases from V and 2 bases from J, with 11 bases in between. CDR3 in DNA: TGTGCCTGGAACCGGGACTCCAACACCGGGGAGCTGTTTTTT. It codes for CAWNRDSNTGELFF.

The rearrangement joins TRBV12-3 or TRBV12-4 to TRBJ2-5, with D maybe TRBD2 (6 bases). The V gene lost 6 bases and the J gene lost 3 bases, with 11 bases spanning the gap. This CDR3 is built from 13 residues. CDR3 bases: TGTGCCAGCAGCTGGGGGAGGAAAGAGACCCAGTACTTC. As protein: CASSWGRKETQYF.

The V and J genes are TRBV4-3 and TRBJ2-2, with D unresolved. Per the germline V gene, CDR1 is LGHNA and CDR2 is YSLEER. The germline V and J ends were trimmed by 0 bases and 2 bases, with 4 bases remaining between them. The CDR3 totals 14 residues. CDR3 sequence: CASSQDFNTGELFF. DNA for the CDR3: TGCGCCAGCAGCCAAGACTTTAACACCGGGGAGCTGTTTTTT.

This clone was detected only a few times. This rearrangement joins TRBV4-3 to TRBJ2-2, with TRBD2 identical over 12 bases. The V gene's germline CDR1 is LGHNA and CDR2 YSLEER. Trimming at V came to 0 bases and at J to 4 bases, leaving 18 bases not matched to a gene. The CDR3 consists of 22 residues. CDR3 protein: CASSQEILYLAGGPEGTGELFF. CDR3 DNA: TGCGCCAGCAGCCAAGAAATTCTATATCTAGCGGGAGGGCCGGAGGGCACCGGGGAGCTGTTTTTT.

This rearrangement joins TRBV5-1 to TRBJ1-1; perhaps TRBD1 as D (5 bases). This CDR3 region has 14 residues. CDR1 and CDR2 (germline): SGHRS, YFSETQ. V was clipped by 0 bases and J by 5 bases, with 11 bases between them. The CDR3 coding sequence is TGCGCCAGCAGCTTGGACGCAGGGCCAACTGAAGCTTTCTTT. This gives the protein CASSLDAGPTEAFF.

This clone was seen just once. The chain has TRBV11-2 and TRBJ2-1, with a weak D call TRBD1 (5 bases). Germline-derived CDR1 and CDR2 are SGHAT and FQNNGV. This CDR3 is built from 14 residues. V was trimmed by 11 bases and J by 0 bases, leaving 14 bases between them. CDR3 residues: CAGTRDSSYNEQFF. The CDR3 DNA reads TGTGCCGGAACAAGAGACAGCTCCTACAATGAGCAGTTCTTC.

This chain uses TRBV19 with TRBJ1-1; D unresolved. The CDR3 has 12 amino acids. Between the trimmed V and J ends, which lost 10 bases and 1 base, there was a span of 10 bases. Per the germline V gene, CDR1 is LNHDA and CDR2 is SQIVND (reference sequence). The CDR3 spells CATAEGNTEAFF. CDR3 sequence (DNA): TGTGCCACCGCTGAGGGGAACACTGAAGCTTTCTTT.

The rearrangement joins TRBV7-9 to TRBJ1-2; weak D call: TRBD1 (5 bases). CDR3 length: 19 residues. V lost 1 base to trimming and J lost 2 bases, with 23 bases between them. Germline loops: CDR1 SEHNR, CDR2 FQNEAQ (reference sequence). CDR3 sequence reads: CASSLDIGGSPDINYGYTF. CDR3 sequence (DNA): TGTGCCAGCAGCTTAGATATTGGTGGATCCCCGGACATAAACTATGGCTACACCTTC.

The chain employs TRBV18 and TRBJ2-1; tentatively, D is TRBD1 (6 bases). CDR3 size: 16 residues. Trimming stripped 3 bases from V and 2 bases from J, with 14 bases between. Germline assignment: CDR1 KGHSH and CDR2 LQKENI. CDR3 nucleotide sequence: TGTGCCAGCTCACCGCCGGACAGCCGGACCTACAATGAGCAGTTCTTC. Translating gives CASSPPDSRTYNEQFF.

This rearrangement joins TRBV30 to TRBJ1-5; the D is unclear. This CDR3 is built from 13 residues. The V gene lost 1 base and the J gene lost 6 bases, with 10 bases spanning the gap. Germline values: CDR1 GTSNPN, CDR2 SVGIG (reference sequence). The CDR3, as DNA: TGTGCCTGGAGTGGAGGTTTGGGTCAGCCCCAGCATTTT. It is translated as CAWSGGLGQPQHF.

The chain has TRBV29-1 and TRBJ2-1; 8 positions match TRBD2. Germline-derived CDR1 and CDR2 are SQVTM and ANQGSEA. This CDR3 has 14 residues. The V gene end was trimmed by 7 bases and the J gene end by 8 bases; junction bases not matched to a gene: 13. The CDR3 reads CSASLGLAGDEQFF. Written as DNA, the CDR3 is TGCAGCGCTAGCCTTGGACTAGCCGGCGATGAGCAGTTCTTC.

The gene calls are TRBV21-1 and TRBJ1-4. TRBV21-1 is noted as a pseudogene. This CDR3 contains 15 residues. In DNA, the CDR3 is TGTGCCAGCAGCAAAGAAGACTCGCCTAATGAAAAACTGTTTTTT. Protein sequence: CASSKEDSPNEKLFF.

The gene calls are TRBV20-1 and TRBJ2-1; TRBD2 matches 9 bases. Looked up from germline, CDR1 is DFQATT and CDR2 is SNEGSKA (reference sequence). V was pared by 3 bases and J by 4 bases, with 4 bases of the junction left unmatched. The CDR3 length is 14 residues. As DNA, the CDR3 is TGCAGTGCTAGTAGCGGGAGAGGGTACAATGAGCAGTTCTTC. Translating it yields CSASSGRGYNEQFF.

J is TRBJ1-1 and V is TRBV7-9; tentative D call: TRBD1 (5 bases). CDR3 size: 15 residues. Trimming took off 0 bases at V and 4 bases at J, with 12 bases between the two ends. Germline V CDR1 and CDR2: SEHNR, FQNEAQ (reference sequence). The CDR3 loop reads CASSLAGEASTEAFF. The DNA for the CDR3 is TGTGCCAGCAGCTTAGCAGGGGAGGCGAGCACTGAAGCTTTCTTT.

This clone was counted once. This rearrangement joins TRBV5-1 to TRBJ1-1; 7 nucleotides match TRBD1. The CDR3 runs 15 residues. Germline loops: CDR1 SGHRS, CDR2 YFSETQ. The ends lost 0 bases at V and 0 bases at J; junction bases unmatched: 2. DNA of the CDR3: TGCGCCAGCAGCTTGGATGGACAGGTGAACACTGAAGCTTTCTTT. This translates into CASSLDGQVNTEAFF.

This clone was seen once. The chain combines TRBV7-8 with TRBJ2-7; the match to TRBD1 covers 9 bases. The V and J ends lost 5 bases and 2 bases, in that order; junction bases with no gene match: 7. Germline V gives CDR1 SGHVS, CDR2 FQNEAQ. This CDR3 spans 15 amino acids. The CDR3 DNA is TGTGCCAGCAGCGTAAGACGACAGGGGGCCTACGAGCAGTACTTC. Its translation: CASSVRRQGAYEQYF. Full variable domain (rest looked up from reference TRBV7-8 and TRBJ2-7): GAGVSQSPRYKVAKRGQDVALRCDPISGHVSLFWYQQALGQGPEFLTYFQNEAQLDKSGLPSDRFFAERPEGSVSTLKIQRTQQEDSAVYLCASSVRRQGAYEQYFGPGTRLTVT.

This rearrangement joins TRBV30 to TRBJ1-1; perhaps TRBD1 as D (6 bases). Per the germline V gene, CDR1 is GTSNPN and CDR2 is SVGIG (reference sequence). The CDR3 loop spans 13 amino acids. V was shortened by 3 bases and J by 0 bases, with 8 bases between the two germline ends. The CDR3 sequence is CAWRGQLNTEAFF. CDR3 sequence (DNA): TGTGCCTGGAGGGGACAACTGAACACTGAAGCTTTCTTT.